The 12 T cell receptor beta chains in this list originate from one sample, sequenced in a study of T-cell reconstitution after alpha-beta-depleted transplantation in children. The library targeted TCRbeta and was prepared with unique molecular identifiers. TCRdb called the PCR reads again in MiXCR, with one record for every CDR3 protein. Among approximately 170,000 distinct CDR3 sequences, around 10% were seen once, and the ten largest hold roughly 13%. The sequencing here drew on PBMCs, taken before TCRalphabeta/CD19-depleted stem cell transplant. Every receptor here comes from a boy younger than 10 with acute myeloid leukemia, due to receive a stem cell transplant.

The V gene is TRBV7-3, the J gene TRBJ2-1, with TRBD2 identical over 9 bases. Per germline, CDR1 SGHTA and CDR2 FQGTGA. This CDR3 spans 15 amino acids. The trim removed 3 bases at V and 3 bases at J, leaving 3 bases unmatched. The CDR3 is CASSFGGGDYNEQFF. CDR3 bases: TGTGCCAGCAGCTTCGGCGGGGGGGACTACAATGAGCAGTTCTTC.

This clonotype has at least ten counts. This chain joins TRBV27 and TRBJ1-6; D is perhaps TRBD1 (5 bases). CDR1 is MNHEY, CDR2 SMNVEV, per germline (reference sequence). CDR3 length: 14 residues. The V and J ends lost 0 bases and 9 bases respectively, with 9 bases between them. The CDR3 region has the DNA TGTGCCAGCAGTTTATCGAGGGACTCTTCACCCCTCCACTTT. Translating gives CASSLSRDSSPLHF.

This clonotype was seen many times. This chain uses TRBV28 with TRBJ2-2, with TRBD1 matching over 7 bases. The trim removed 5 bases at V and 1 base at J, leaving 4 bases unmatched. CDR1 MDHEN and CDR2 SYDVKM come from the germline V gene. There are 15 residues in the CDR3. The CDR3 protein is CASSRGQMNTGELFF. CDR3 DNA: TGTGCCAGCAGTCGGGGACAGATGAACACCGGGGAGCTGTTTTTT.

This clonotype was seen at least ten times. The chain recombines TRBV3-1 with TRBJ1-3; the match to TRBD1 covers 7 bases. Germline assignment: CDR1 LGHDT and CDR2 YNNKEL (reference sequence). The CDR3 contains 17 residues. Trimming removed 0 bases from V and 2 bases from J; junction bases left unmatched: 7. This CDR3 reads CASSQDVATGAGNTIYF. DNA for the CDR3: TGTGCCAGCAGCCAAGATGTGGCCACAGGGGCTGGAAACACCATATATTTT.

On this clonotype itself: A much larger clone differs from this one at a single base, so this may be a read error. The CDR3, as DNA: TGTGCCAGCAGTTACTCGAGCCTAGCGGTTGGGCAAGATACGCAGTATTTT. Protein: CASSYSSLAVGQDTQYF. The chain carries TRBV6-5 and TRBJ2-3, with TRBD2 matching over 7 bases. The CDR3 totals 17 residues. Trimming removed 0 bases from V and 5 bases from J; junction bases left unmatched: 11. Germline V gives CDR1 MNHEY, CDR2 SVGAGI.

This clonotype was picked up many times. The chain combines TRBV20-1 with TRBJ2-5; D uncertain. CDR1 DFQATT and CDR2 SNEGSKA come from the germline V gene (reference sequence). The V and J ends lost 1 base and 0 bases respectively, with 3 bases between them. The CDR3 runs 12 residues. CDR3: CSARGNQETQYF. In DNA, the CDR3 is TGCAGTGCTAGAGGAAACCAAGAGACCCAGTACTTC.

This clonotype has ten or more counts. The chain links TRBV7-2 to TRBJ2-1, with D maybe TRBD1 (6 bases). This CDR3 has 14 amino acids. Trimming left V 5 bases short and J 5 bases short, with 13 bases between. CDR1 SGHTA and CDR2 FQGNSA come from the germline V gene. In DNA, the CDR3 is TGTGCCAGCAGCGTCCTCAGGGGAAACAATGAGCAGTTCTTC. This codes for CASSVLRGNNEQFF. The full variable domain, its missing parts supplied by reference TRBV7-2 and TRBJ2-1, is GAGVSQSPSNKVTEKGKDVELRCDPISGHTALYWYRQSLGQGLEFLIYFQGNSAPDKSGLPSDRFSAERTGGSVSTLTIQRTQQEDSAVYLCASSVLRGNNEQFFGPGTRLTVL.

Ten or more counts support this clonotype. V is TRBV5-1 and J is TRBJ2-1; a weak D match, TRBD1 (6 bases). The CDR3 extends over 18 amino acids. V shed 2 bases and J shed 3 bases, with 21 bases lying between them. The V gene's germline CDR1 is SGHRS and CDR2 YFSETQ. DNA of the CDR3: TGCGCCAGCAGCTTTCAGGGGTTCGTAGGTGTAAGCTACAATGAGCAGTTCTTC. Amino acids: CASSFQGFVGVSYNEQFF.

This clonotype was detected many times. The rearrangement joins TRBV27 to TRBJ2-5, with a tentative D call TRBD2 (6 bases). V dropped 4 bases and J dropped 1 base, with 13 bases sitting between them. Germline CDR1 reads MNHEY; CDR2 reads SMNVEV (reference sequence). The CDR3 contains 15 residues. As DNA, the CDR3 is TGTGCCAGCAGTTCCCGCGGGACCGGCCAAGAGACCCAGTACTTC. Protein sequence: CASSSRGTGQETQYF.

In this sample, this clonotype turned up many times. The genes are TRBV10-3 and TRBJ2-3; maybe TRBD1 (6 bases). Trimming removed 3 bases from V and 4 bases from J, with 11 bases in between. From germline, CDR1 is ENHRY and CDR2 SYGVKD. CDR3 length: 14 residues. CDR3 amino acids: CAISDNRVPDTQYF. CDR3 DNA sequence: TGTGCCATCAGTGATAACAGGGTTCCAGATACGCAGTATTTT.

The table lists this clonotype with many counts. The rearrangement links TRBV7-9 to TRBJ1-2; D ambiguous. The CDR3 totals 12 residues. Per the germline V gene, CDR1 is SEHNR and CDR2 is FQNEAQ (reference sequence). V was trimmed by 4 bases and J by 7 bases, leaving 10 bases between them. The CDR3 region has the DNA TGTGCCAGCAGCTCCGACACTAGTGGCTACACCTTC. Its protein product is CASSSDTSGYTF.

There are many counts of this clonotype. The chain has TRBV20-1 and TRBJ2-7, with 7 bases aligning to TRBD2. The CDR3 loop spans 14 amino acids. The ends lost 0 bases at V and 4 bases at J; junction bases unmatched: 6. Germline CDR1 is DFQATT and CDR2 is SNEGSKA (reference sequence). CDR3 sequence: CSARDRRELYEQYF. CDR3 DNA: TGCAGTGCTAGAGATCGGCGGGAGTTATACGAGCAGTACTTC.